The source of this TCR beta chain is a study of T cells in Graves' hyperthyroidism and ophthalmopathy. General study findings and limits: Most expanded thyroid clonotypes above 0.001 also appeared in blood.

This blood was taken when hyperthyroidism was first diagnosed, before any ophthalmopathy symptoms existed. TCR beta CDR3 regions were amplified from RNA. With the HTBI primer set, the TCR CDR3 went through a first round of RT-PCR. MiXCR, run by TCRdb on the multiplex PCR reads, gives a single entry per CDR3 protein. Of hundreds of thousands of distinct CDR3 sequences in the sample, about 17% were seen once. CDR1 is LGHNT and CDR2 is FRNRAP in the germline V gene. J gave up 2 bases and V 5 bases, and 7 bases lay outside the gene matches. The CDR3 totals 16 residues. This clonotype was counted a few times. Its antigen is undetermined.

Sequenced: blood. The sequence came from a woman in her forties or fifties with Graves' hyperthyroidism that later progressed to Graves' ophthalmopathy. The gene calls are TRBV12-5 and TRBJ2-5; 11 bases line up with TRBD2. CDR3 region: CASGPRLAGRQETQYF. The CDR3 DNA follows: TGTGCTAGTGGTCCTAGACTAGCGGGGAGACAAGAGACCCAGTACTTC.